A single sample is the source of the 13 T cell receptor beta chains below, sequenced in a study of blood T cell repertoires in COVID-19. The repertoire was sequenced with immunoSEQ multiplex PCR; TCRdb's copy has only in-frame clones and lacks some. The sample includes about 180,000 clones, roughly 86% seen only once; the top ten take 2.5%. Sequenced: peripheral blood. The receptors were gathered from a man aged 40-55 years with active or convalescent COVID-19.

CDR3 amino acids: CASSPSRGPGYTF. CDR3 nucleotide sequence: TGTGCCAGCTCACCAAGTAGGGGGCCTGGCTACACCTTC. The gene calls are TRBV18 and TRBJ1-2, with 7 nucleotides matching TRBD1. Germline trimming cut 2 bases from V and 7 bases from J; bases unmatched to any gene: 4. Germline assignment: CDR1 KGHSH and CDR2 LQKENI. CDR3 length equals 13 residues. Full variable domain (missing parts from reference TRBV18 and TRBJ1-2): NAGVMQNPRHLVRRRGQEARLRCSPMKGHSHVYWYRQLPEEGLKFMVYLQKENIIDESGMPKERFSAEFPKEGPSILRIQQVVRGDSAAYFCASSPSRGPGYTFGSGTRLTVV.

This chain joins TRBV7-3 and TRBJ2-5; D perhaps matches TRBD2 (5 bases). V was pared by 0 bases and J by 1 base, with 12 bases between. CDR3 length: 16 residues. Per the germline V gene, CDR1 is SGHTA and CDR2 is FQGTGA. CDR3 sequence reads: CASSLTGEPSQETQYF. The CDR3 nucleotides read TGTGCCAGCAGCTTAACCGGGGAACCCTCCCAAGAGACCCAGTACTTC.

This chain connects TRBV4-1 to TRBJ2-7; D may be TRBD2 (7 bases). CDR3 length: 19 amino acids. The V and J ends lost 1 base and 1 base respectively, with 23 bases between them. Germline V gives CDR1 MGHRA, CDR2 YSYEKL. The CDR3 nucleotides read TGCGCCAGCAGCCAAGCTCCTAATCTCCCGGGGGGCCTTTCCTACGAGCAGTACTTC. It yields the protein CASSQAPNLPGGLSYEQYF.

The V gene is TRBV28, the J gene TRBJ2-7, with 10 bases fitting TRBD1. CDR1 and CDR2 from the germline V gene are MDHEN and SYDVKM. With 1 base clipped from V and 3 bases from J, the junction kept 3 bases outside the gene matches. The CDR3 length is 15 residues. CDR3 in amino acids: CASSLSGTGDYEQYF. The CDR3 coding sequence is TGTGCCAGCAGTTTATCCGGGACAGGGGACTACGAGCAGTACTTC. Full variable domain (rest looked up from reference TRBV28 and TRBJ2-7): DVKVTQSSRYLVKRTGEKVFLECVQDMDHENMFWYRQDPGLGLRLIYFSYDVKMKEKGDIPEGYSVSREKKERFSLILESASTNQTSMYLCASSLSGTGDYEQYFGPGTRLTVT.

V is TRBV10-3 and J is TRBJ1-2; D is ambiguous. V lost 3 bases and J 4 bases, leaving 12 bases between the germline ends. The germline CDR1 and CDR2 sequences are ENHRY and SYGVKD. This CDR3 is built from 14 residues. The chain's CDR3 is CAISDPRDGYGYTF. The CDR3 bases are TGTGCCATCAGTGATCCCCGGGATGGCTATGGCTACACCTTC.

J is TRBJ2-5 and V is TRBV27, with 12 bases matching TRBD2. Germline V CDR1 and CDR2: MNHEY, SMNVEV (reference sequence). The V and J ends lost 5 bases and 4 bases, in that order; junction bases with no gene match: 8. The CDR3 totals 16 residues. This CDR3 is CASSPSLAGGRETQYF. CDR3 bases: TGTGCCAGCAGTCCCTCACTAGCGGGGGGTCGAGAGACCCAGTACTTC.

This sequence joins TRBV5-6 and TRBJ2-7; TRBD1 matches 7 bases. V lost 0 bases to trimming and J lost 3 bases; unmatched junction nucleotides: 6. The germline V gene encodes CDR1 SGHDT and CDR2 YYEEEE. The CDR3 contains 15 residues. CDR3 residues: CASSLVGRQGYEQYF. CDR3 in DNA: TGTGCCAGCAGCTTGGTCGGACGACAGGGCTACGAGCAGTACTTC. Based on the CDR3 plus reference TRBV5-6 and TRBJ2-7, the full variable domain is DAGVTQSPTHLIKTRGQQVTLRCSPKSGHDTVSWYQQALGQGPQFIFQYYEEEERQRGNFPDRFSGHQFPNYSSELNVNALLLGDSALYLCASSLVGRQGYEQYFGPGTRLTVT.

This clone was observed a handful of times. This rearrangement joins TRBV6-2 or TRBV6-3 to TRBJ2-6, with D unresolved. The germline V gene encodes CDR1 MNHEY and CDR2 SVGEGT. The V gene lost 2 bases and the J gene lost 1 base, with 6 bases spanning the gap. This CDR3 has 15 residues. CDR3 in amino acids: CASSYGSSGANVLTF. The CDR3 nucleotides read TGTGCCAGCAGTTACGGCAGTTCTGGGGCCAACGTCCTGACTTTC.

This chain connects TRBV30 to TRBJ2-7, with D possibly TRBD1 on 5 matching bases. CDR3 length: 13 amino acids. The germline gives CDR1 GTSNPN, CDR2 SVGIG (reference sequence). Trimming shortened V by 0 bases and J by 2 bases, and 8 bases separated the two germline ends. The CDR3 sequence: CAWSVGRAYEQYF. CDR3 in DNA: TGTGCCTGGAGTGTAGGCAGGGCCTACGAGCAGTACTTC.

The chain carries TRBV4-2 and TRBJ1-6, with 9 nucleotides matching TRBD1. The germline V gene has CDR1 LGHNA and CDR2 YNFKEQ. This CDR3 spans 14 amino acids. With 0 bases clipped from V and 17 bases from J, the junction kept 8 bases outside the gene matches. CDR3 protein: CASSQDQGQGYIHF. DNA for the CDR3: TGTGCCAGCAGCCAAGATCAGGGACAGGGCTACATCCACTTT.

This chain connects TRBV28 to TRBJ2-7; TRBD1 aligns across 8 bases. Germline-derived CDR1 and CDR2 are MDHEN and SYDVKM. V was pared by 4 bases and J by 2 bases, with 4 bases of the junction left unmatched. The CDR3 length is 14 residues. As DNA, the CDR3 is TGTGCCAGCAGTTGGACAGGGTTCGCCTACGAGCAGTACTTC. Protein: CASSWTGFAYEQYF. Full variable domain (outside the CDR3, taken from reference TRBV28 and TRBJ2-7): DVKVTQSSRYLVKRTGEKVFLECVQDMDHENMFWYRQDPGLGLRLIYFSYDVKMKEKGDIPEGYSVSREKKERFSLILESASTNQTSMYLCASSWTGFAYEQYFGPGTRLTVT.

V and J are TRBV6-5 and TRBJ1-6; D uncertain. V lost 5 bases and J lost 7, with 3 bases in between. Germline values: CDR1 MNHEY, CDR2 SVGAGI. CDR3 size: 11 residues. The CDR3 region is CASSQNSPLHF. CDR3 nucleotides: TGTGCCAGCAGTCAAAATTCACCCCTCCACTTT.

The CDR3 sequence: CASSGGVEGYEQYF. Here the CDR3 DNA reads TGTGCCAGCAGTGGGGGGGTGGAAGGGTACGAGCAGTACTTC. The chain uses TRBV28 and TRBJ2-7; TRBD2 matches 7 bases. This CDR3 has 14 amino acids. Germline CDR1 is MDHEN and CDR2 is SYDVKM. V shed 5 bases and J 4 bases; nucleotides not matched to a gene: 8.